The 27 T cell receptor beta chains below come from one sample, sequenced in a study of T-cell reconstitution after alpha-beta-depleted transplantation in children. The TCRbeta library was prepared with unique molecular identifiers. TCRdb analysed the PCR reads with MiXCR anew, one entry per CDR3 protein. The table shows about 420,000 distinct CDR3 sequences, with under 13% occurring only once. The specimen comprised PBMCs from the stem cell graft donor, sampled from the stem cell graft. The receptors were sampled from a human donor who donated a stem cell graft to a child with acute myeloid leukemia.

The chain uses TRBV29-1 and TRBJ2-5; possibly TRBD1 for D (6 bases). The V gene's germline CDR1 is SQVTM and CDR2 ANQGSEA. The V gene lost 7 bases and the J gene lost 0 bases, with 9 bases spanning the gap. This CDR3 region has 12 residues. The CDR3 loop is CSGGQNQETQYF. The CDR3, as DNA: TGCAGCGGCGGACAGAACCAAGAGACCCAGTACTTC.

This clonotype has only a few counts. The gene calls are TRBV5-1 and TRBJ2-2; a weak D match, TRBD2 (5 bases). V was trimmed by 1 base and J by 2 bases, leaving 18 bases between them. The CDR3 consists of 18 residues. Germline V gene sequence: CDR1 SGHRS, CDR2 YFSETQ. The CDR3, as DNA: TGCGCCAGCAGCTTGACCTTCCGGGCCCGGGGAAACACCGGGGAGCTGTTTTTT. The encoded protein is CASSLTFRARGNTGELFF.

This clonotype came up a few times. The chain joins TRBV5-1 to TRBJ1-1; D uncertain. This CDR3 spans 15 amino acids. Germline assignment: CDR1 SGHRS and CDR2 YFSETQ. Trimming removed 5 bases from V and 1 base from J, with 15 bases in between. The CDR3 is CASRKEGTANTEAFF. The CDR3 nucleotides read TGCGCCAGCAGAAAGGAGGGAACAGCGAACACTGAAGCTTTCTTT.

The chain has TRBV15 and TRBJ2-3; the match to TRBD1 covers 8 bases. The V gene end was trimmed by 3 bases and the J gene end by 3 bases; junction bases not matched to a gene: 5. The CDR3 is 15 amino acids. From germline, CDR1 is LNHNV and CDR2 YYDKDF (reference sequence). The CDR3 region is CATSSDRGDTDTQYF. The CDR3 coding sequence is TGTGCCACCAGCAGTGACAGGGGAGATACAGATACGCAGTATTTT. The complete variable domain, with remaining parts taken from reference TRBV15 and TRBJ2-3, reads DAMVIQNPRYQVTQFGKPVTLSCSQTLNHNVMYWYQQKSSQAPKLLFHYYDKDFNNEADTPDNFQSRRPNTSFCFLDIRSPGLGDTAMYLCATSSDRGDTDTQYFGPGTRLTVL.

The chain recombines TRBV24-1 with TRBJ2-1, with TRBD2 matching over 11 bases. V gave up 3 bases and J gave up 4 bases; unmatched junction bases: 4. Germline values: CDR1 KGHDR, CDR2 SFDVKD. The CDR3 sequence is 16 residues long. CDR3 region: CATSDASGGLYNEQFF. The DNA of the CDR3 is TGTGCCACCAGTGATGCTAGCGGGGGGCTTTACAATGAGCAGTTCTTC.

The chain recombines TRBV11-2 with TRBJ2-1, with TRBD1 matching 7 bases. V was pared by 0 bases and J by 9 bases, with 5 bases of the junction left unmatched. CDR1 SGHAT and CDR2 FQNNGV come from the germline V gene. The CDR3 extends over 14 amino acids. The CDR3 nucleotides are TGTGCCAGCAGCTTAGAAGGGGGCGGTCCTGAGCAGTTCTTC. It encodes CASSLEGGGPEQFF.

This clonotype was detected ten times or more. The rearrangement joins TRBV7-8 to TRBJ2-1; weak D call: TRBD2 (5 bases). From germline, CDR1 is SGHVS and CDR2 FQNEAQ. This CDR3 spans 18 amino acids. The germline V and J ends were trimmed by 5 bases and 2 bases, with 22 bases remaining between them. This CDR3 reads CASSARWVEGFPYNEQFF. DNA for the CDR3: TGTGCCAGCAGCGCCCGTTGGGTTGAGGGTTTTCCCTACAATGAGCAGTTCTTC.

This clonotype was counted only a few times. The V call is TRBV15, the J call TRBJ1-2; D is unresolved. V lost 3 bases and J 2 bases, leaving 7 bases between the germline ends. From germline, CDR1 is LNHNV and CDR2 YYDKDF (reference sequence). The CDR3 contains 13 residues. CDR3: CATSSAGNYGYTF. CDR3 sequence (DNA): TGTGCCACCAGCAGCGCGGGGAACTATGGCTACACCTTC.

The rearrangement links TRBV7-2 to TRBJ2-5, with D tentatively TRBD2 (6 bases). The CDR3 has 14 residues. Trimming left V 5 bases short and J 5 bases short, with 15 bases between. Germline V CDR1 and CDR2: SGHTA, FQGNSA. CDR3 nucleotide sequence: TGTGCCAGCAGCCCAGTATCTAGCGCGGAGACCCAGTACTTC. Its protein is CASSPVSSAETQYF.

This clonotype was detected many times. The chain recombines TRBV6-1 with TRBJ2-3; 7 nucleotides agree with TRBD2. The V segment lost 1 base and the J segment 2 bases; nucleotides outside the gene matches: 0. The CDR3 contains 14 residues. The germline CDR1 and CDR2 sequences are MNHNS and SASEGT. CDR3 region: CASSEGLATDTQYF. The DNA of the CDR3 is TGTGCCAGCAGTGAAGGACTAGCCACAGATACGCAGTATTTT.

J is TRBJ2-7 and V is TRBV20-1, with D perhaps TRBD2 (5 bases). Germline V CDR1 and CDR2: DFQATT, SNEGSKA (reference sequence). Trimming shortened V by 7 bases and J by 2 bases, and 15 bases separated the two germline ends. CDR3 size: 13 residues. The CDR3 loop is CSGRTRQPYEQYF. In DNA, the CDR3 is TGCAGTGGGAGGACTCGGCAGCCCTACGAGCAGTACTTC.

The V and J genes are TRBV6-2 or TRBV6-3 and TRBJ1-6, with D possibly matching TRBD1 (6 bases). The V gene's germline CDR1 is MNHEY and CDR2 SVGEGT. The V gene lost 7 bases and the J gene lost 7 bases, with 14 bases spanning the gap. The CDR3 spans 14 residues. In DNA, the CDR3 is TGTGCCAGCAATCCATGGACAGTGAATTCACCCCTCCACTTT. This sequence encodes CASNPWTVNSPLHF.

The sample holds many counts of this clonotype. J is TRBJ2-1 and V is TRBV7-9; D may be TRBD2 (5 bases). The CDR3 covers 13 residues. V was clipped by 7 bases and J by 10 bases, with 17 bases between them. The germline V gene encodes CDR1 SEHNR and CDR2 FQNEAQ (reference sequence). CDR3 coding DNA: TGTGCCAGCATCCCTTACGGGGTGATCGAGCAGTTCTTC. Protein product: CASIPYGVIEQFF.

The chain recombines TRBV2 with TRBJ2-1; 8 bases fit TRBD2. Germline trimming cut 6 bases from V and 5 bases from J; bases unmatched to any gene: 3. CDR1 is SNHLY and CDR2 is FYNNEI in the germline V gene. This CDR3 contains 13 residues. The CDR3: CASRTSANNEQFF. CDR3 DNA: TGTGCCAGCAGGACTAGCGCGAACAATGAGCAGTTCTTC.

This clonotype was detected only a few times. The rearrangement uses TRBV20-1 and TRBJ2-7; D possibly corresponds to TRBD2 (6 bases). This CDR3 contains 14 residues. Trimming removed 6 bases at V and 3 bases at J, with 18 bases between. Germline V gene lookup returns CDR1 DFQATT and CDR2 SNEGSKA (reference sequence). The CDR3 DNA sequence: TGCAGTGCCCCCAGGTCGGGAGTTGGCTACGAGCAGTACTTC. Its translation: CSAPRSGVGYEQYF.

This clonotype appeared many times. The chain uses TRBV6-2 or TRBV6-3 and TRBJ2-2; D is undetermined. The V gene's germline CDR1 is MNHEY and CDR2 SVGEGT. V was cut by 0 bases and J by 4 bases, with 6 bases left in between. CDR3 length equals 14 residues. The CDR3 region is CASSYSPGTGELFF. Here the CDR3 DNA reads TGTGCCAGCAGTTACTCACCTGGCACCGGGGAGCTGTTTTTT.

This clonotype has a count of ten or more. The V call is TRBV6-2 or TRBV6-3, the J call TRBJ1-1, with a tentative D call TRBD1 (5 bases). CDR1 is MNHEY and CDR2 is SVGEGT in the germline V gene. V lost 9 bases and J 4 bases, leaving 12 bases between the germline ends. The CDR3 is made up of 12 amino acids. CDR3 protein: CASSLGVTEAFF. The DNA for the CDR3 is TGTGCCAGTTCATTAGGGGTCACTGAAGCTTTCTTT.

This clonotype occurred a few times. The chain employs TRBV9 and TRBJ2-7; D not resolved. In germline, CDR1 is SGDLS, CDR2 YYNGEE. The CDR3 length is 14 residues. The ends were cut back, 4 bases at V and 5 bases at J, with 16 bases in the middle. CDR3 in DNA: TGTGCCAGCAGCCCCCGTGGATCTAACCACGAGCAGTACTTC. Amino acids: CASSPRGSNHEQYF.

This chain uses TRBV5-1 with TRBJ1-2, with a tentative D call TRBD1 (6 bases). This CDR3 is built from 14 residues. The germline V gene has CDR1 SGHRS and CDR2 YFSETQ. Deletions cut 6 bases from V and 7 bases from J, with 19 bases between. This CDR3 is CASTQLTGESGYTF. CDR3 DNA sequence: TGCGCCAGCACGCAGCTGACAGGAGAATCTGGCTACACCTTC.

This chain joins TRBV6-5 and TRBJ2-7; D is uncertain. Germline V CDR1 and CDR2: MNHEY, SVGAGI. This CDR3 spans 13 amino acids. Trimming took 0 bases from V and 4 from J, leaving 7 bases between them. The CDR3 nucleotides are TGTGCCAGCAGTTACTCGGTAGAGTACGAGCAGTACTTC. Residues: CASSYSVEYEQYF.

The genes are TRBV11-2 and TRBJ2-1; the match to TRBD1 covers 7 bases. The CDR3 covers 19 residues. Germline values: CDR1 SGHAT, CDR2 FQNNGV. With 2 bases clipped from V and 5 bases from J, the junction kept 18 bases outside the gene matches. The CDR3 here is CASSLSAWTGRNIHNEQFF. The CDR3 region has the DNA TGTGCCAGCAGCTTATCAGCTTGGACAGGTCGAAACATACACAATGAGCAGTTCTTC.

This clonotype was observed a handful of times. The V and J genes are TRBV12-3 or TRBV12-4 and TRBJ2-2; 8 positions match TRBD1. V was pared by 3 bases and J by 0 bases, with 6 bases of the junction left unmatched. The CDR3 has 17 residues. The DNA for the CDR3 is TGTGCCAGCAGTTTTGGGACAGGATTTACGAACACCGGGGAGCTGTTTTTT. Amino acids: CASSFGTGFTNTGELFF.

This clonotype was seen more than once but under ten times. The V gene is TRBV12-3 or TRBV12-4, the J gene TRBJ2-6; 11 bases fit TRBD1. Trimming cost V 5 bases and J 0 bases; bases outside gene matches: 9. The CDR3 totals 19 residues. DNA of the CDR3: TGTGCCAGCAGTCTGTGGACAGGGGGCCTTAACTCTGGGGCCAACGTCCTGACTTTC. Residues: CASSLWTGGLNSGANVLTF.

This chain uses TRBV11-2 with TRBJ2-7, with D possibly matching TRBD2 (5 bases). Germline CDR1 SGHAT, CDR2 FQNNGV. The CDR3 runs to 13 residues. V lost 1 base to trimming and J lost 7 bases, with 11 bases between them. The CDR3 DNA follows: TGTGCCAGCAGCTTAGTCCGGGGTGAAGAGCAGTACGTC. Translation: CASSLVRGEEQYV.

This clonotype showed up many times. The CDR3 DNA sequence: TGTGCCAGCAGCGTAGTAGGGACAGGGCAGAATGAGCAGTTCTTC. This sequence encodes CASSVVGTGQNEQFF. The chain has TRBV9 and TRBJ2-1, with TRBD1 matching 9 bases. From germline, CDR1 is SGDLS and CDR2 YYNGEE. J was trimmed by 7 bases and V by 0 bases; bases with no gene match: 5. The CDR3 length is 15 residues.

The gene calls are TRBV5-1 and TRBJ1-1, with D unresolved. Looked up from germline, CDR1 is SGHRS and CDR2 is YFSETQ. Trimming removed 1 base at V and 1 base at J, with 17 bases between. This CDR3 is 17 amino acids long. The CDR3 protein is CASSLLAVGQQNTEAFF. Written as DNA, the CDR3 is TGCGCCAGCAGCTTGCTGGCCGTCGGGCAACAGAACACTGAAGCTTTCTTT.

This clonotype was seen a few times. This rearrangement joins TRBV20-1 to TRBJ2-3; no reliable D call. The CDR3 length is 11 residues. Germline-derived CDR1 and CDR2 are DFQATT and SNEGSKA (reference sequence). Deletions cut 0 bases from V and 9 bases from J, with 7 bases between. The chain's CDR3 is CSARDLGTQYF. CDR3 nucleotide sequence: TGCAGTGCTAGAGATCTCGGGACGCAGTATTTT.